These 20 T cell receptor beta chains came from one sample sequenced in a study of technical replicates of blood from several donors. TCRdb's copy holds only in-frame clones and misses some; the assay was immunoSEQ multiplex PCR. The top ten clones hold around 0.25% of a sample with roughly 85,000 clones, 94% of them seen once. The material sequenced was T cells isolated from PBMCs. These receptors were taken from a human donor in good health.

The chain uses TRBV6-1 and TRBJ1-1; D gene uncertain. There are 14 residues in the CDR3. V was pared by 3 bases and J by 3 bases, with 11 bases between. Germline V gene data show CDR1 as MNHNS and CDR2 as SASEGT. CDR3 loop: CASSEATGYTEAFF. The DNA for the CDR3 is TGTGCCAGCAGTGAGGCTACGGGTTACACTGAAGCTTTCTTT.

The chain is built from TRBV27 and TRBJ2-7; 12 bases agree with TRBD1. Germline trimming cut 3 bases from V and 8 bases from J; bases unmatched to any gene: 11. Germline V lookup: CDR1 MNHEY, CDR2 SMNVEV (reference sequence). The CDR3 has 16 residues. The CDR3 sequence: CASSFTSGTGGGKQYF. The CDR3 DNA is TGTGCCAGCAGTTTTACCTCCGGGACAGGGGGCGGTAAGCAGTACTTC.

The CDR3 is CASSISGLGLVPYEQYF. The CDR3 DNA reads TGTGCCAGTAGTATTTCCGGACTTGGACTGGTGCCCTACGAGCAGTACTTC. This chain joins TRBV19 and TRBJ2-7, with D maybe TRBD2 (5 bases). This CDR3 comprises 17 residues. Trimming left V 3 bases short and J 2 bases short, with 20 bases between. CDR1 LNHDA and CDR2 SQIVND come from the germline V gene (reference sequence).

The V gene is TRBV19, the J gene TRBJ1-4, with unresolved D. CDR1 and CDR2 (germline): LNHDA, SQIVND (reference sequence). The CDR3 spans 13 residues. V was pared by 4 bases and J by 6 bases, with 9 bases between. CDR3 DNA sequence: TGTGCCAGTAGTAGGCAGAATGATGAAAAACTGTTTTTT. It is translated as CASSRQNDEKLFF.

DNA for the CDR3: TGTGCCAGCAGCCCTTTAGGGGACAGGGAAAACACCATATATTTT. It is translated as CASSPLGDRENTIYF. The J gene is TRBJ1-3, the V gene TRBV6-1, with 9 bases lining up with TRBD1. The germline V gene has CDR1 MNHNS and CDR2 SASEGT. The CDR3 length is 15 residues. Losses at the gene ends were 6 bases for V and 6 bases for J; bases not matched to a gene: 9.

V usage is TRBV6-1 and J usage is TRBJ2-1; D might be TRBD2 (6 bases). Germline lookup yields CDR1 MNHNS and CDR2 SASEGT. This CDR3 spans 15 amino acids. Trimming stripped 6 bases from V and 0 bases from J, with 12 bases between. The CDR3 here is CASSRDLSSYNEQFF. Here the CDR3 DNA reads TGTGCCAGCAGCCGGGACTTGAGCTCCTACAATGAGCAGTTCTTC.

This sequence joins TRBV5-1 and TRBJ2-1; 10 bases agree with TRBD2. Germline V gene data show CDR1 as SGHRS and CDR2 as YFSETQ. The CDR3 runs to 17 residues. The trim removed 0 bases at V and 3 bases at J, leaving 6 bases unmatched. CDR3 in DNA: TGCGCCAGCAGCTTGGTAGGTTCTAGCGGGGGCTACAATGAGCAGTTCTTC. Translating gives CASSLVGSSGGYNEQFF.

The V and J genes are TRBV9 and TRBJ2-7, with a weak D call TRBD1 (6 bases). Trimming cost V 7 bases and J 5 bases, with 13 bases left between them. The CDR3 loop spans 12 amino acids. Per germline, CDR1 SGDLS and CDR2 YYNGEE. The CDR3 nucleotides are TGTGCCAGCCGGGGTACAGGGAACGAGCAGTACTTC. It specifies CASRGTGNEQYF.

CDR3: CASSFKRTYEQYF. The CDR3 bases are TGTGCCAGCAGTTTTAAGAGGACCTACGAGCAGTACTTC. V gene TRBV27 combines with J gene TRBJ2-7; D gene unclear. Germline CDR1 is MNHEY and CDR2 is SMNVEV (reference sequence). Trimming took 3 bases from V and 2 from J, leaving 8 bases between them. The CDR3 extends over 13 amino acids.

This chain connects TRBV4-1 to TRBJ1-2, with a weak D call TRBD1 (6 bases). The CDR3 spans 15 residues. Looked up from germline, CDR1 is MGHRA and CDR2 is YSYEKL. V dropped 4 bases and J dropped 6 bases, with 18 bases sitting between them. For the CDR3, the DNA is TGCGCCAGCAGCCTCGTAAAGGGACAAGACGATGGCTACACCTTC. Its protein is CASSLVKGQDDGYTF.

This chain uses TRBV30 with TRBJ2-7; 10 bases line up with TRBD2. From germline, CDR1 is GTSNPN and CDR2 SVGIG (reference sequence). The CDR3 spans 11 residues. Trimming at V came to 8 bases and at J to 6 bases, leaving 4 bases not matched to a gene. The CDR3 DNA reads as TGTGCCGGCACTAGCGGGGTCGAGCAGTACTTC. The encoded protein is CAGTSGVEQYF. Based on the CDR3 plus reference TRBV30 and TRBJ2-7, the full variable domain is SQTIHQWPATLVQPVGSPLSLECTVEGTSNPNLYWYRQAAGRGLQLLFYSVGIGQISSEVPQNLSASRPQDRQFILSSKKLLLSDSGFYLCAGTSGVEQYFGPGTRLTVT.

CDR3 sequence reads: CATSQGPKNIQYF. The CDR3 nucleotides are TGTGCCACCTCCCAGGGCCCCAAAAACATTCAGTACTTC. The V gene is TRBV15, the J gene TRBJ2-4; D may be TRBD1 (5 bases). Germline-derived CDR1 and CDR2 are LNHNV and YYDKDF (reference sequence). V was trimmed by 8 bases and J by 2 bases, leaving 10 bases between them. This CDR3 is 13 amino acids long.

The chain joins TRBV19 to TRBJ2-7; tentative D call: TRBD2 (6 bases). The V gene's germline CDR1 is LNHDA and CDR2 SQIVND (reference sequence). V lost 9 bases and J 3 bases, leaving 18 bases between the germline ends. The CDR3 is 14 residues long. Here the CDR3 DNA reads TGTGCCAGCTCGGCGGCGGAGGGCGGCTACGAGCAGTACTTC. It specifies CASSAAEGGYEQYF.

This clone was observed once. J is TRBJ1-2 and V is TRBV10-3, with 9 bases aligning to TRBD1. CDR3 length equals 14 residues. V dropped 6 bases and J dropped 3; count of bases not matched to a gene: 5. Germline V gene data show CDR1 as ENHRY and CDR2 as SYGVKD. CDR3 protein: CAIRGTGFYYGYTF. CDR3 coding DNA: TGTGCCATCAGGGGGACAGGGTTTTACTATGGCTACACCTTC.

This rearrangement joins TRBV27 to TRBJ2-7; a weak D match, TRBD1 (5 bases). Germline V gene data show CDR1 as MNHEY and CDR2 as SMNVEV (reference sequence). The CDR3 consists of 13 residues. The V and J ends lost 11 bases and 5 bases respectively, with 19 bases between them. Here the CDR3 reads CASKGARANEQYF. DNA of the CDR3: TGTGCCTCCAAAGGGGCGAGAGCGAACGAGCAGTACTTC.

The rearrangement joins TRBV27 to TRBJ2-7; TRBD2 aligns across 11 bases. This CDR3 is 16 amino acids long. With V trimmed by 6 bases and J by 3 bases, 10 bases remained unmatched. Germline V gene data show CDR1 as MNHEY and CDR2 as SMNVEV (reference sequence). The DNA of the CDR3 is TGTGCCAGCAGGACTACTAGCGGGAGTTCGGACTACGAGCAGTACTTC. It yields the protein CASRTTSGSSDYEQYF.

The genes are TRBV9 and TRBJ1-2; no definite D call. The CDR3 runs 13 residues. Germline V gene sequence: CDR1 SGDLS, CDR2 YYNGEE. Trimming shortened V by 4 bases and J by 7 bases, and 14 bases separated the two germline ends. CDR3 DNA: TGTGCCAGCAGCACATACGGCTGGAGTGGCTACACCTTC. Translation gives CASSTYGWSGYTF.

The rearrangement uses TRBV28 and TRBJ2-7, with D possibly matching TRBD2 (6 bases). V dropped 7 bases and J dropped 3 bases, with 19 bases sitting between them. CDR3 size: 15 residues. The V gene's germline CDR1 is MDHEN and CDR2 SYDVKM. The CDR3 region has the DNA TGTGCCAGCACCTTAGGCGGGACTGCTAACTACGAGCAGTACTTC. Residues: CASTLGGTANYEQYF.

The chain carries TRBV29-1 and TRBJ2-3; D perhaps matches TRBD1 (6 bases). CDR1 and CDR2 from the germline V gene are SQVTM and ANQGSEA. There are 11 residues in the CDR3. V lost 1 base to trimming and J lost 9 bases, with 8 bases between them. In DNA form, the CDR3 reads TGCAGCGTTGAAGGGACAGCCACGCAGTATTTT. This translates into CSVEGTATQYF.

The chain joins TRBV30 to TRBJ1-1, with D unresolved. The germline gives CDR1 GTSNPN, CDR2 SVGIG (reference sequence). The CDR3 is 13 residues long. V was pared by 2 bases and J by 0 bases, with 7 bases between. CDR3 nucleotide sequence: TGTGCCTGGAGTATTGTCTTGAACACTGAAGCTTTCTTT. Its protein product is CAWSIVLNTEAFF.